This TCR beta chain was retrieved from a study of T cell repertoires in cytomegalovirus infection. Across the study: Public TCR beta signatures were indicative of both CMV infection and a matching HLA type. Overall study results and limits: In two of eight donors, the top clonotype was HLA-C-restricted CMV-specific.

To note about this clonotype: The antigen remains unidentified.

TCRdb processed the reads anew with MiXCR; each CDR3 protein has one entry. The data show 200,000 to 300,000 distinct CDR3 sequences, with about 7% seen just once and about 6.3% held by the top ten. The source is a human donor in good health (CMV status not recorded). Some clones in this sample may be carry-over from other donors' samples. The sequenced sample was PBMCs.

The CDR3 protein is CASRTPQGDTEAFF. In DNA form, the CDR3 reads TGTGCCAGCAGGACACCACAGGGGGACACTGAAGCTTTCTTT. The J gene is TRBJ1-1, the V gene TRBV28; 8 bases agree with TRBD1. This CDR3 spans 14 amino acids. Per the germline V gene, CDR1 is MDHEN and CDR2 is SYDVKM. J was trimmed by 3 bases and V by 6 bases; bases with no gene match: 6.